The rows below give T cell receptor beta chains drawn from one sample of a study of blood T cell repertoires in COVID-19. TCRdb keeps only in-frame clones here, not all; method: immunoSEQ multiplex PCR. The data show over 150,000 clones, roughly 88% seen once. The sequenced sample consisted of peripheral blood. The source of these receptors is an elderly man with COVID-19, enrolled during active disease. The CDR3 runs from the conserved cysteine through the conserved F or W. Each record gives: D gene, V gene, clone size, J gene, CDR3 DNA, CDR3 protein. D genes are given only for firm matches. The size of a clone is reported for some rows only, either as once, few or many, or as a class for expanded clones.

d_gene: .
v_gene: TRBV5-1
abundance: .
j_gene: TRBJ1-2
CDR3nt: TGCGCCAGCAGCTTGGGTTCGGGGATTGGAGCTAATGGCTACACCTTC
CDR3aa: CASSLGSGIGANGYTF

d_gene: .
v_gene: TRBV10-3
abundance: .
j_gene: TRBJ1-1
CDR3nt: TGTGCCATCAGTGACCGGGCGGGCTCTGAAGCTTTCTTT
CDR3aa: CAISDRAGSEAFF

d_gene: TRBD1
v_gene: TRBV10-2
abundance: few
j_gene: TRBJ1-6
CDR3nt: TGCGCCAGCAGTGAGTCGGACAGGGGAAGAACACCCCTCCACTTT
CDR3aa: CASSESDRGRTPLHF

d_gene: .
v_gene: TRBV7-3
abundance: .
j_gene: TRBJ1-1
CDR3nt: TGTGCCAGCAACTCCAACCGGTTTTCCGCGAACACTGAAGCTTTCTTT
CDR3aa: CASNSNRFSANTEAFF

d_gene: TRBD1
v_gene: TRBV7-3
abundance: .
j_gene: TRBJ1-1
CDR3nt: TGTGCCAGCAGGCTCGACAGGGGCAACACTGAAGCTTTCTTT
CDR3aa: CASRLDRGNTEAFF

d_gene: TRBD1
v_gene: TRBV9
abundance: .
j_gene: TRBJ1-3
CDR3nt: TGTGCCAGCGGGGGACAGGGGGGAGGAGGAAACACCATATATTTT
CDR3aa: CASGGQGGGGNTIYF

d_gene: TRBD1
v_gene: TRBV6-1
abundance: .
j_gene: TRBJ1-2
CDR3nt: TGTGCCAGCAGTGACCGGGACAGAGGGGACTATGGCTACACCTTC
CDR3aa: CASSDRDRGDYGYTF

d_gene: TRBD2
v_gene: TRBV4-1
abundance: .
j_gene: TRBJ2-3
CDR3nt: TGCGCCAGCAGCCAGCTCGGGGACTATAGCACAGATACGCAGTATTTT
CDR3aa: CASSQLGDYSTDTQYF

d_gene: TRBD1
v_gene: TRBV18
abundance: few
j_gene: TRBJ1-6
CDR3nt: TGTGCCAGCTCAAGACAGGGGGCTAATAATTCACCCCTCCACTTT
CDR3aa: CASSRQGANNSPLHF

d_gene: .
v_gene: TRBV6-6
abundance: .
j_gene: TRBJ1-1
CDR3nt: TGTGCCAGCAGTACGTTATCGGGGATAAAGACTGAAGCTTTCTTT
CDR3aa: CASSTLSGIKTEAFF

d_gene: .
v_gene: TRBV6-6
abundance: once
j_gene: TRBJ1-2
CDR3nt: TGTGCCAGCAGTTACACATTACAACCAGGGGAACATGGCTACACCTTC
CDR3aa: CASSYTLQPGEHGYTF

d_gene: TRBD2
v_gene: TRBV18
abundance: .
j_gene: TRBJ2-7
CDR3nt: TGTGCCAGCTCACCGTCCATAGCGGGGGAGAGCTACGAGCAGTACTTC
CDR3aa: CASSPSIAGESYEQYF

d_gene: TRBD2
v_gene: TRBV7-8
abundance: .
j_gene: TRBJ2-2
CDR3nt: TGTGCCAGCAGCTTTGGTGGCGGGGGGGCCAGAACCGGGGAGCTGTTTTTT
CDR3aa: CASSFGGGGARTGELFF

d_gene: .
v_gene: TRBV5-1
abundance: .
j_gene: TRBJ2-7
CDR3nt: TGCGCCAGCAGCTTGGGGAGGGACCGGATCTACGAGCAGTACTTC
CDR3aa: CASSLGRDRIYEQYF

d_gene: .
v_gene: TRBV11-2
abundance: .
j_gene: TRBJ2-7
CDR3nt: TGTGCCAGCAGCTTAGTGGGGGGTTGGGAGCAGTACTTC
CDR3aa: CASSLVGGWEQYF

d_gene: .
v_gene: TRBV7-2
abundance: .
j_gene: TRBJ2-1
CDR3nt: TGTGCCAGCAGCTCCGACCCGGGTTGGAATGAGCAGTTCTTC
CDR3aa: CASSSDPGWNEQFF

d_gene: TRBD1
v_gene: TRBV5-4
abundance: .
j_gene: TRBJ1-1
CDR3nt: TGTGCCAGCAGACGGACAGGGGAGCAAGCTTTCTTT
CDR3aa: CASRRTGEQAFF

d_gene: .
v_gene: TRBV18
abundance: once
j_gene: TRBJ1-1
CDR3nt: TGTGCCAGCTCACTGGACAGCCTGAACACTGAAGCTTTCTTT
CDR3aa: CASSLDSLNTEAFF

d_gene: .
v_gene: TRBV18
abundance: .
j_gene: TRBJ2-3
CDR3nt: TGTGCCAGCTCAGTCGGCGGGGGACAAACAGATACGCAGTATTTT
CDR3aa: CASSVGGGQTDTQYF

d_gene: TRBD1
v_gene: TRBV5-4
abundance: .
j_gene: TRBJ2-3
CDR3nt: TGTGCCAGCAGCTTGGCGGCAGGGGGAAGCACAGATACGCAGTATTTT
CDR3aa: CASSLAAGGSTDTQYF

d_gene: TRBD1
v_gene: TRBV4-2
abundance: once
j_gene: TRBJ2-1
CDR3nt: TGTGCCAGCAGCCGAGGACAGGGGGCCTACAATGAGCAGTTCTTC
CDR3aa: CASSRGQGAYNEQFF

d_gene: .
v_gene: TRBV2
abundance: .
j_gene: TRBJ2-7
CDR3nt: TGTGCCAGCAGCCCACAGGGAAACTACGAGCAGTACTTC
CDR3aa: CASSPQGNYEQYF

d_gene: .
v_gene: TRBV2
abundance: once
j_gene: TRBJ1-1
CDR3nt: TGTGCCAGCAGTGGAAACAGGGACACTGAAGCTTTCTTT
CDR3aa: CASSGNRDTEAFF

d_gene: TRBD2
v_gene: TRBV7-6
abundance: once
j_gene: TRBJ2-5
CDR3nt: TGTGCCAGCAGCCGCAATGTCCCCGGGGGGGAGACCCAGTACTTC
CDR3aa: CASSRNVPGGETQYF

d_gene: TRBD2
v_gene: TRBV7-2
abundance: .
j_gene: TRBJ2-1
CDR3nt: TGTGCCAGCAGTCCCGGGGGGGCTTACAATGAGCAGTTCTTC
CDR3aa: CASSPGGAYNEQFF

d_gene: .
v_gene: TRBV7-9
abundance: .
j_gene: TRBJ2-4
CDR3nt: TGTGCCAGCAGCTCCCCGCCCGAGTCCTTAAGTGGCATTCAGTACTTC
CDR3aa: CASSSPPESLSGIQYF

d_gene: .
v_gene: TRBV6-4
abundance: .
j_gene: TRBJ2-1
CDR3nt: TGTGCCAGCAGTGACTTGCCTGTGGGGCAGGGCCCTCGGGATGAGCAGTTCTTC
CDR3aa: CASSDLPVGQGPRDEQFF

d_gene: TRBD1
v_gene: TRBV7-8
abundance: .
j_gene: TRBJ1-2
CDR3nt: TGTGCCAGCAGCTTAATTCAGGGGGCATACTATGGCTACACCTTC
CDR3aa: CASSLIQGAYYGYTF

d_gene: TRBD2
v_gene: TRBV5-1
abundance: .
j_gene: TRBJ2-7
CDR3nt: TGCGCCAGCAGCTTAGGTAGCGGGGGATCCTACGAGCAGTACTTC
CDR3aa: CASSLGSGGSYEQYF

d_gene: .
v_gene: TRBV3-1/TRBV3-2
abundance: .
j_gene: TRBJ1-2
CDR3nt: TGTGCCAGCAGCCAAGAGAGCGGGAATGGCTACACCTTC
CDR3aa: CASSQESGNGYTF

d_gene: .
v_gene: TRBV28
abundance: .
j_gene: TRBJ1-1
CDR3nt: TGTGCCAGCAGTTTAACCGGAGTGAACACTGAAGCTTTCTTT
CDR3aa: CASSLTGVNTEAFF

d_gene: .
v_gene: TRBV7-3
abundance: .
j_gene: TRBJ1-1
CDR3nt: TGTGCCAGCAGTAGACAGGAGAACACTGAAGCTTTCTTT
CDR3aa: CASSRQENTEAFF

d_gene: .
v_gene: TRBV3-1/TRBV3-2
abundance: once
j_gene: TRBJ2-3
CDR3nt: TGTGCCAGCAGCCAATTAATTCACAGGAGCACAGATACGCAGTATTTT
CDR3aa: CASSQLIHRSTDTQYF

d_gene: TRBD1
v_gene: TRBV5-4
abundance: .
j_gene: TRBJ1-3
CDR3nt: TGTGCCAGCAGCTTGCGACAGGGGGCTGGAAACACCATATATTTT
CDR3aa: CASSLRQGAGNTIYF

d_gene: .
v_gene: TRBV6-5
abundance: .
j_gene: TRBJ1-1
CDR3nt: TGTGCCAGCAGTCGGGGAGGAGCTGAAGCTTTCTTT
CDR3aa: CASSRGGAEAFF

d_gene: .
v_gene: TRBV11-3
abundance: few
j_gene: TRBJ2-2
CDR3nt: TGTGCCAGCAGCCCGACAGCGAACACCGGGGAGCTGTTTTTT
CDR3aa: CASSPTANTGELFF